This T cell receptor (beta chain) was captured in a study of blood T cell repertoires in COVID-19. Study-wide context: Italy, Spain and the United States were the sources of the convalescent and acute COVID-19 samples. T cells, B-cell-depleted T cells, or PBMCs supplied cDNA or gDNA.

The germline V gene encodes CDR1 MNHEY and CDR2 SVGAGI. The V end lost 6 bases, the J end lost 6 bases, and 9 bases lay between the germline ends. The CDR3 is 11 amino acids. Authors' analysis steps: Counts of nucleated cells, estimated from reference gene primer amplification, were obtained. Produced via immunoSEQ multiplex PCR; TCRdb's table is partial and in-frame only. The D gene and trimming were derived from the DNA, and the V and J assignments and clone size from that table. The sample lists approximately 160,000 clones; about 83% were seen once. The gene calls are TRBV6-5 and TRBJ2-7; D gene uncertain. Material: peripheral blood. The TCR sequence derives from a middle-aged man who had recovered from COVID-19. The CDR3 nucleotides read TGTGCCAGCAGAGCGAGTAGCGAGCAGTACTTC. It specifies CASRASSEQYF.